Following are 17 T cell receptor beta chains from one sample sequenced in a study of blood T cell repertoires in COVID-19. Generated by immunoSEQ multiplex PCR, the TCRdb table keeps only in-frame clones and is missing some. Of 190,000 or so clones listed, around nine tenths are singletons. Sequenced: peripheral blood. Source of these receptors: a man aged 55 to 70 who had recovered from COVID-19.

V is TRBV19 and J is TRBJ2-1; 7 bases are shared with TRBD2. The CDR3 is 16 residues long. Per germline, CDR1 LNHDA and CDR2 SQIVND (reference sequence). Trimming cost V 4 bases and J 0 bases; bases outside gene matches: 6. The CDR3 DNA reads TGTGCCAGTAGTAGCAGGGAGGGGTTCTCCTACAATGAGCAGTTCTTC. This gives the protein CASSSREGFSYNEQFF. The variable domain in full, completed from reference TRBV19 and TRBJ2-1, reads DGGITQSPKYLFRKEGQNVTLSCEQNLNHDAMYWYRQDPGQGLRLIYYSQIVNDFQKGDIAEGYSVSREKKESFPLTVTSAQKNPTAFYLCASSSREGFSYNEQFFGPGTRLTVL.

The CDR3 bases are TGCGCCAGCAGCCCGACAGGGTCGGGCACCGGGGAGCTGTTTTTT. Protein sequence: CASSPTGSGTGELFF. The chain couples TRBV5-1 to TRBJ2-2; 7 positions match TRBD1. This CDR3 is built from 15 residues. Germline CDR1 SGHRS, CDR2 YFSETQ. Trimming at V came to 4 bases and at J to 4 bases, leaving 7 bases not matched to a gene.

The CDR3 loop is CASSLGLAGVRDYNEQFF. DNA for the CDR3: TGTGCCAGCAGCTTAGGGCTAGCGGGAGTTAGGGACTACAATGAGCAGTTCTTC. The V and J genes are TRBV7-2 and TRBJ2-1, with TRBD2 identical over 10 bases. Per germline, CDR1 SGHTA and CDR2 FQGNSA. The V and J ends lost 1 base and 3 bases, in that order; junction bases with no gene match: 9. This CDR3 is built from 18 residues.

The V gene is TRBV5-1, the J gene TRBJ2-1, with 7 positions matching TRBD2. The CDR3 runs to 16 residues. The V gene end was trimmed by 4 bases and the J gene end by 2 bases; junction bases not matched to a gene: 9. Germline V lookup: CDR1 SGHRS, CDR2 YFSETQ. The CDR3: CASSPGEGRAYNEQFF. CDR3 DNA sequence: TGCGCCAGCAGCCCCGGGGAGGGGCGGGCCTACAATGAGCAGTTCTTC. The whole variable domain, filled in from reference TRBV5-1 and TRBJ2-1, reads KAGVTQTPRYLIKTRGQQVTLSCSPISGHRSVSWYQQTPGQGLQFLFEYFSETQRNKGNFPGRFSGRQFSNSRSEMNVSTLELGDSALYLCASSPGEGRAYNEQFFGPGTRLTVL.

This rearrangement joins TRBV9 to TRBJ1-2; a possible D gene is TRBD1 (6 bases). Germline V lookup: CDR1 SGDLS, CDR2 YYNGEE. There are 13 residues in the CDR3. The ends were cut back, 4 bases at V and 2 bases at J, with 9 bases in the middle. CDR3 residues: CASSNGQNYGYTF. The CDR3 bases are TGTGCCAGCAGCAATGGACAGAACTATGGCTACACCTTC.

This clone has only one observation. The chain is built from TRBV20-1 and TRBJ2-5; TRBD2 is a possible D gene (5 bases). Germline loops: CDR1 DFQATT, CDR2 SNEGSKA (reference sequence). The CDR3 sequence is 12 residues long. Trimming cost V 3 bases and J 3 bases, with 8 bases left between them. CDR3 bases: TGCAGTGCTAGTCCCGGGGAAGAGACCCAGTACTTC. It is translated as CSASPGEETQYF.

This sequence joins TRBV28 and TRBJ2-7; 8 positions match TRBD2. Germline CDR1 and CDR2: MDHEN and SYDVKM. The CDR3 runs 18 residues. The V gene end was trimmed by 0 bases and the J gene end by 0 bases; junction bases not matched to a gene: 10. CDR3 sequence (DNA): TGTGCCAGCAGTTTATGGTCCGGGGGGGAGGCGTCCTCCTACGAGCAGTACTTC. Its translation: CASSLWSGGEASSYEQYF. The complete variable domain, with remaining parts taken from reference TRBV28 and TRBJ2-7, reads DVKVTQSSRYLVKRTGEKVFLECVQDMDHENMFWYRQDPGLGLRLIYFSYDVKMKEKGDIPEGYSVSREKKERFSLILESASTNQTSMYLCASSLWSGGEASSYEQYFGPGTRLTVT.

CDR3 nucleotide sequence: TGTGCCAGCAGCTTAGAGGGCAGGGGGTCGGATGGCTACACCTTC. Amino acid sequence: CASSLEGRGSDGYTF. V is TRBV7-9 and J is TRBJ1-2; 7 positions match TRBD1. Germline CDR1 reads SEHNR; CDR2 reads FQNEAQ (reference sequence). This CDR3 is built from 15 residues. Unmatched junction bases numbered 8, after V lost 1 base and J lost 6 bases. The complete variable domain, with remaining parts taken from reference TRBV7-9 and TRBJ1-2, reads DTGVSQNPRHKITKRGQNVTFRCDPISEHNRLYWYRQTLGQGPEFLTYFQNEAQLEKSRLLSDRFSAERPKGSFSTLEIQRTEQGDSAMYLCASSLEGRGSDGYTFGSGTRLTVV.

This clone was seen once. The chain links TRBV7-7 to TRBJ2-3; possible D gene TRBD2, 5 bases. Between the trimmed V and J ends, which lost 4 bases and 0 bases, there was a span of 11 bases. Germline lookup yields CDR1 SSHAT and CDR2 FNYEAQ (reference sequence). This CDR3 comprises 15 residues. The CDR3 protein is CASSSSGTSTDTQYF. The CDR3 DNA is TGTGCCAGCAGCTCCAGCGGAACTAGCACAGATACGCAGTATTTT.

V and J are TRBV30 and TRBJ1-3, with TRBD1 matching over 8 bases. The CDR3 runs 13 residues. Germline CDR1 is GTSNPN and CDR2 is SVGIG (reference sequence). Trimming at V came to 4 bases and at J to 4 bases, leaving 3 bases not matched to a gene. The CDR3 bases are TGTGCCTGGACTGGGACAGGAGGAAACACCATATATTTT. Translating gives CAWTGTGGNTIYF.

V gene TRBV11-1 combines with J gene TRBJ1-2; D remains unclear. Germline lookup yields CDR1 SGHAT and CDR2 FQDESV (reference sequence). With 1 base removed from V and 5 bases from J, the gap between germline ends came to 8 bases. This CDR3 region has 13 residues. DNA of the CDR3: TGTGCCAGCAGCTTAGTCCCCGGGTATGGCTACACCTTC. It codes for CASSLVPGYGYTF.

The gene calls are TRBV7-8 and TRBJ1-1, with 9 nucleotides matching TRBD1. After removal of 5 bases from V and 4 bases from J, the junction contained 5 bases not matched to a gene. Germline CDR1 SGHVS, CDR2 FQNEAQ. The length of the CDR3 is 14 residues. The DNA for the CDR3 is TGTGCCAGCAGCGCATCGACAGGGGGCACTGAAGCTTTCTTT. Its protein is CASSASTGGTEAFF.

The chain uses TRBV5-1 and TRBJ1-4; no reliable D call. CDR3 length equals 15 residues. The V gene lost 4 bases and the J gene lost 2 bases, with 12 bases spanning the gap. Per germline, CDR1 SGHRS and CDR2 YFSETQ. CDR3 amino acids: CASSGRGSTNEKLFF. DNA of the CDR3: TGCGCCAGCAGCGGCCGGGGATCTACTAATGAAAAACTGTTTTTT. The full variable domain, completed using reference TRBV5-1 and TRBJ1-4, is KAGVTQTPRYLIKTRGQQVTLSCSPISGHRSVSWYQQTPGQGLQFLFEYFSETQRNKGNFPGRFSGRQFSNSRSEMNVSTLELGDSALYLCASSGRGSTNEKLFFGSGTQLSVL.

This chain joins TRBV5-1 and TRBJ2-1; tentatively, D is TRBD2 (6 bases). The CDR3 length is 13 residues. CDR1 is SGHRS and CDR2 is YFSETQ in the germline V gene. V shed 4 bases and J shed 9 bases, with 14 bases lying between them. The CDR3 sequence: CASSLSLAGEQFF. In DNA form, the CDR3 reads TGCGCCAGCAGCCTCTCACTAGCCGGTGAGCAGTTCTTC.

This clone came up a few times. CDR3 residues: CASSQEGGVTEAFF. The CDR3, as DNA: TGTGCCAGCAGCCAAGAAGGGGGGGTCACTGAAGCTTTCTTT. The V and J genes are TRBV3-1 (or the pseudogene TRBV3-2) and TRBJ1-1; tentatively, D is TRBD1 (6 bases). The CDR3 totals 14 residues. Germline CDR1 and CDR2: LGHDT and YNNKEL (reference sequence). V was cut by 0 bases and J by 4 bases, with 9 bases left in between.

CDR3 DNA sequence: TGCGCCAGCAGCCAAACAGGGTACTCCTACAATGAGCAGTTCTTC. This gives the protein CASSQTGYSYNEQFF. This chain uses TRBV4-3 with TRBJ2-1, with D tentatively TRBD1 (6 bases). V shed 2 bases and J shed 0 bases, with 8 bases lying between them. CDR3 length equals 15 residues. Germline V gene data show CDR1 as LGHNA and CDR2 as YSLEER.

The CDR3 bases are TGTGCCAGCCAGGGACATCCCACCGGGGAGCTGTTTTTT. It is translated as CASQGHPTGELFF. This chain joins TRBV27 and TRBJ2-2; the D gene is possibly TRBD1 (6 bases). There are 13 residues in the CDR3. V was cut by 8 bases and J by 4 bases, with 11 bases left in between. CDR1 is MNHEY and CDR2 is SMNVEV in the germline V gene (reference sequence).